Presented here are 15 T cell receptor beta chains from one specimen sequenced in a study of cytomegalovirus exposure and HLA in healthy donors (dated by TCRdb to between 2016 and 2019). The library was made by the immunoSEQ multiplex PCR assay. For the multiplex PCR, a mixture combining 60 forward primers for TCR Vbeta segments and 13 reverse primers for TCR Jbeta segments was used. In its TCRdb copy, this immuneACCESS table keeps in-frame sequences only and misses some clones. Where compared with another copy, unresolved V genes explain less than half of these, and the others have no known cause. This sample is represented by 65,000 to 80,000 clones; roughly 79% of them were singletons. About 22% of the sample rests with the top ten. Sequencing was carried out using PBMCs. The receptors here all came from a woman in her thirties or forties in good health and CMV-seropositive.

The V call is TRBV11-2, the J call TRBJ2-7, with 8 bases fitting TRBD2. Germline values: CDR1 SGHAT, CDR2 FQNNGV. V shed 2 bases and J 1 base; nucleotides not matched to a gene: 4. This CDR3 comprises 15 residues. The CDR3 region has the DNA TGTGCCAGCAGCTTACAGGCGGGGGGTTCCTACGAGCAGTACTTC. Amino acid sequence: CASSLQAGGSYEQYF.

V and J are TRBV7-9 and TRBJ2-1; D gene unclear. The V and J ends lost 5 bases and 0 bases respectively, with 11 bases between them. The CDR3 consists of 15 residues. Germline CDR1 and CDR2: SEHNR and FQNEAQ (reference sequence). The CDR3 sequence: CASSPGAFSYNEQFF. CDR3 DNA sequence: TGTGCCAGCAGCCCCGGTGCCTTCTCCTACAATGAGCAGTTCTTC.

The rearrangement links TRBV15 to TRBJ2-7; 8 bases line up with TRBD1. Germline values: CDR1 LNHNV, CDR2 YYDKDF (reference sequence). The CDR3 is made up of 21 amino acids. Unmatched junction bases numbered 20, after V lost 0 bases and J lost 1 base. The CDR3 region has the DNA TGTGCCACCAGCAGAGATCGAGGGGGCGACAGGGGTTGGGGCAGATCCTACGAGCAGTACTTC. Protein sequence: CATSRDRGGDRGWGRSYEQYF. Together with reference TRBV15 and TRBJ2-7, the CDR3 gives the full variable domain: DAMVIQNPRYQVTQFGKPVTLSCSQTLNHNVMYWYQQKSSQAPKLLFHYYDKDFNNEADTPDNFQSRRPNTSFCFLDIRSPGLGDTAMYLCATSRDRGGDRGWGRSYEQYFGPGTRLTVT.

The chain links TRBV27 to TRBJ1-3; 7 bases agree with TRBD1. Per germline, CDR1 MNHEY and CDR2 SMNVEV (reference sequence). After removal of 0 bases from V and 3 bases from J, the junction contained 2 bases not matched to a gene. CDR3 length: 15 residues. The CDR3 bases are TGTGCCAGCAGTTTATCAGGGGGCGGTGGAAACACCATATATTTT. This codes for CASSLSGGGGNTIYF.

V is TRBV25-1 and J is TRBJ1-2; 7 nucleotides match TRBD1. J was trimmed by 3 bases and V by 6 bases; bases with no gene match: 10. This CDR3 comprises 15 residues. Germline V gene lookup returns CDR1 MGHDK and CDR2 SYGVNS. The CDR3 bases are TGTGCCAGCAGCCCCACAGGGGCCTTAGACTATGGCTACACCTTC. Amino acid sequence: CASSPTGALDYGYTF.

V is TRBV5-4 and J is TRBJ2-2; 9 bases are shared with TRBD2. Looked up from germline, CDR1 is SGHNT and CDR2 is YYREEE (reference sequence). The V gene end was trimmed by 6 bases and the J gene end by 1 base; junction bases not matched to a gene: 7. CDR3 length equals 16 residues. The CDR3 reads CASNPGLAVNTGELFF. The CDR3, as DNA: TGTGCCAGCAATCCGGGACTAGCAGTGAACACCGGGGAGCTGTTTTTT. The complete variable domain, with remaining parts taken from reference TRBV5-4 and TRBJ2-2, reads ETGVTQSPTHLIKTRGQQVTLRCSSQSGHNTVSWYQQALGQGPQFIFQYYREEENGRGNFPPRFSGLQFPNYSSELNVNALELDDSALYLCASNPGLAVNTGELFFGEGSRLTVL.

V gene TRBV29-1 combines with J gene TRBJ2-3; D gene uncertain. The CDR3 consists of 13 residues. V lost 2 bases and J 1 base, leaving 7 bases between the germline ends. Looked up from germline, CDR1 is SQVTM and CDR2 is ANQGSEA. For the CDR3, the DNA is TGCAGCGTTGAATGGGCCGGCACAGATACGCAGTATTTT. It yields the protein CSVEWAGTDTQYF.

The rearrangement links TRBV10-2 to TRBJ2-6; 10 nucleotides line up with TRBD2. CDR1 WSHSY and CDR2 SAAADI come from the germline V gene. With V trimmed by 10 bases and J by 4 bases, 16 bases remained unmatched. The length of the CDR3 is 18 residues. This CDR3 reads CATKGEAGGPGGANVLTF. Here the CDR3 DNA reads TGCGCCACCAAGGGGGAAGCGGGAGGGCCGGGAGGGGCCAACGTCCTGACTTTC.

V and J are TRBV2 and TRBJ2-3; maybe TRBD1 (6 bases). The CDR3 loop spans 14 amino acids. Per germline, CDR1 SNHLY and CDR2 FYNNEI. Trimming pared 2 bases from V and 9 bases from J, leaving 15 bases between. The CDR3 nucleotides are TGTGCCAGCAGTGAACACAGGGCGGCGGAGACGCAGTATTTT. Residues: CASSEHRAAETQYF.

The J gene is TRBJ2-7, the V gene TRBV9; 7 nucleotides line up with TRBD1. Trimming cost V 3 bases and J 2 bases; bases outside gene matches: 11. The CDR3 is made up of 16 amino acids. In germline, CDR1 is SGDLS, CDR2 YYNGEE. This CDR3 reads CASSALPTGTAYEQYF. CDR3 nucleotides: TGTGCCAGCAGCGCCCTCCCGACAGGGACAGCCTACGAGCAGTACTTC.

The chain recombines TRBV9 with TRBJ1-2; TRBD1 matches at 9 bases. Trimming removed 4 bases from V and 3 bases from J; junction bases left unmatched: 19. This CDR3 has 19 residues. Per germline, CDR1 SGDLS and CDR2 YYNGEE. CDR3 sequence (DNA): TGTGCCAGCAGCCCAGACCAATCTACACAGGGGGCAGGGTACTATGGCTACACCTTC. Encoded protein: CASSPDQSTQGAGYYGYTF.

This chain links TRBV5-1 with TRBJ2-3, with TRBD2 identical over 12 bases. V was pared by 6 bases and J by 4 bases, with 3 bases of the junction left unmatched. This CDR3 is 14 amino acids long. CDR1 and CDR2 (germline): SGHRS, YFSETQ. CDR3 in amino acids: CASTLAGGSDTQYF. For the CDR3, the DNA is TGCGCCAGCACCCTAGCGGGGGGGTCAGATACGCAGTATTTT.

The chain combines TRBV6-5 with TRBJ2-7; possibly TRBD1 for D (5 bases). V was shortened by 0 bases and J by 0 bases, with 9 bases between the two germline ends. This CDR3 has 15 amino acids. Germline V gives CDR1 MNHEY, CDR2 SVGAGI. The CDR3, as DNA: TGTGCCAGCAGTTACTCGTCGCAGGGCTCCTACGAGCAGTACTTC. Translation gives CASSYSSQGSYEQYF.

The genes are TRBV27 and TRBJ2-7; 7 bases agree with TRBD2. V shed 5 bases, J shed 0 bases, and the junction held 10 bases outside the gene matches. The CDR3 covers 16 residues. Germline V gene lookup returns CDR1 MNHEY and CDR2 SMNVEV (reference sequence). For the CDR3, the DNA is TGTGCCAGCAGTCCTGAGGGACTATTAAGCTCCTACGAGCAGTACTTC. Its translation: CASSPEGLLSSYEQYF.

J is TRBJ1-3 and V is TRBV2; TRBD1 might be the D (6 bases). The CDR3 totals 14 residues. Per germline, CDR1 SNHLY and CDR2 FYNNEI. Trimming pared 4 bases from V and 3 bases from J, leaving 10 bases between. CDR3 in DNA: TGTGCCAGCAGTGCAGGGGTTAGTGGAAACACCATATATTTT. Protein: CASSAGVSGNTIYF.